The source of this TCR beta chain is a study of metastatic and nonmetastatic thyroid tumors. Ahead of thyroid surgery, no patient had received treatment of any kind. Germline V lookup: CDR1 LNHNV, CDR2 YYDKDF (reference sequence). V gave up 0 bases and J gave up 5 bases, with 8 bases separating them. This CDR3 spans 13 amino acids. This clone was recorded a few times. The sample contains more than one DNA sequence encoding this CDR3. TCRdb used MiXCR to call clones anew from the PCR reads. The data contain about 20,000 clones, around 28% of them seen just once; the ten biggest clones take up 20% to 25%.

This chain uses TRBV15 with TRBJ2-7; maybe TRBD1 (6 bases). The source is a male donor with papillary thyroid cancer or a benign thyroid nodule (not recorded which). Some clones in this sample may be carry-over from other donors' samples. Sequenced input: tumor tissue. CDR3 residues: CATSRDNRDEQYF. DNA of the CDR3: TGTGCCACCAGCAGAGACAACAGGGACGAGCAGTACTTC.